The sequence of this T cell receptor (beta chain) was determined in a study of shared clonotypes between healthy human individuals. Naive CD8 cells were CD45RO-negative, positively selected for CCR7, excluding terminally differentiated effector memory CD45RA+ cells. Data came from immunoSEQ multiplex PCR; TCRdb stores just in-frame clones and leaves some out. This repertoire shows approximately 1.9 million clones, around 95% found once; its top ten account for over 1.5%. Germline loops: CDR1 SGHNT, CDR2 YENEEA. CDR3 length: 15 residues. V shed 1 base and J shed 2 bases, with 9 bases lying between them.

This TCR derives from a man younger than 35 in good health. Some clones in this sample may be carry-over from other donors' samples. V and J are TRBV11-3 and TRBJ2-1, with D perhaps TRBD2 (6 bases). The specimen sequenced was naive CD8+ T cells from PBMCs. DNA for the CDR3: TGTGCCAGCAGCTTAGTGGGAGGACCCTACAATGAGCAGTTCTTC. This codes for CASSLVGGPYNEQFF. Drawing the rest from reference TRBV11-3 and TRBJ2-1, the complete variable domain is EAGVVQSPRYKIIEKKQPVAFWCNPISGHNTLYWYLQNLGQGPELLIRYENEEAVDDSQLPKDRFSAERLKGVDSTLKIQPAELGDSAVYLCASSLVGGPYNEQFFGPGTRLTVL.